This T cell receptor (beta chain) was recorded in a study of T cell responses to AZD1222 COVID-19 vaccine. Sequencing used immunoSEQ multiplex PCR; TCRdb keeps in-frame clones, though not all of them. The sample comprises about 180,000 clones, about 89% of which are singletons, and 1.5% to 2% rests with the top ten. The CDR3 consists of 11 residues. CDR1 and CDR2 (germline): KGHSH, LQKENI. Trimming cost V 9 bases and J 10 bases, with 15 bases left between them. This clone was counted a single time. The sample in question was peripheral blood, obtained on day 0 of AZD1222 vaccination. This TCR derives from an adult in good health. The rearrangement joins TRBV18 to TRBJ2-5, with D tentatively TRBD1 (6 bases). The CDR3 reads CASAEGDNQYF. The CDR3 DNA sequence: TGTGCCAGTGCCGAGGGGGATAACCAGTACTTC.